This T cell receptor beta chain was sequenced during a study of CD8 T cells in ankylosing spondylitis. TCRdb analysed the 5' RACE reads with MiXCR anew, one entry per CDR3 protein. The sample lists approximately 200,000 distinct CDR3 sequences; roughly 13% were seen once. Trimming took 0 bases from V and 1 from J, leaving 5 bases between them. The germline V gene has CDR1 MRHNA and CDR2 SNTAGT. The CDR3 runs 14 residues. Whole-study results and caveats: Characteristic, it appeared, of ankylosing spondylitis blood was a TCR beta motif of eight highly homologous variants. Disease-associated clones were CD8+ and fairly uncommon in peripheral blood.

This clonotype was seen many times. Its antigen is not identified. The TCR comes from a male donor with ankylosing spondylitis or in good health (not recorded which). The chain links TRBV6-4 to TRBJ2-3, with D maybe TRBD1 (5 bases). Source material: blood, either unsorted or a sorted T cell fraction (not recorded which). The CDR3 is CASSDSRGTDTQYF. The DNA for the CDR3 is TGTGCCAGCAGTGACTCCAGGGGCACAGATACGCAGTATTTT.